A selection of T cell receptor beta chains follows, all from one sample in a study of cytomegalovirus exposure and HLA in healthy donors. Generated by immunoSEQ multiplex PCR, the TCRdb table keeps only in-frame clones and is missing some. The top ten clones hold about 1.7% of a sample with 200,000 to 250,000 clones, roughly 80% of them seen once. Sequencing input: PBMCs. Receptor source: a man in his fifties in good health and CMV-seronegative. The CDR3 runs from the conserved cysteine through the conserved F or W. D genes are given only for firm matches. Not every row has a clone size; where given, it reads once, few, many or a size class.

TRBV5-1	TRBD1	TRBJ1-2	-	CASSKDRSRDYGYTF	TGCGCCAGCAGCAAGGACAGGTCAAGGGACTATGGCTACACCTTC
TRBV7-8	-	TRBJ1-2	-	CASSPDRNYGYTF	TGTGCCAGCAGCCCGGACAGAAACTATGGCTACACCTTC
TRBV27	-	TRBJ2-1	-	CASSFRGLGVSYNEQFF	TGTGCCAGCAGTTTCCGGGGTCTTGGGGTCTCCTACAATGAGCAGTTCTTC
TRBV28	-	TRBJ1-3	-	CASREERNTIYF	TGTGCCAGCCGGGAGGAGAGAAACACCATATATTTT
TRBV6-5	TRBD1	TRBJ2-7	-	CASSTVGTGAYEQYF	TGTGCCAGCAGTACAGTCGGGACAGGGGCCTACGAGCAGTACTTC
TRBV5-1	-	TRBJ2-5	-	CASSLPAAQETQYF	TGCGCCAGCAGCTTGCCGGCGGCCCAAGAGACCCAGTACTTC
TRBV9	-	TRBJ2-3	-	CASSAQTTSTDTQYF	TGTGCCAGCAGCGCACAGACAACTAGCACAGATACGCAGTATTTT
TRBV7-9	TRBD1	TRBJ1-2	once	CASSFLPGQGNGYTF	TGTGCCAGCAGCTTTCTTCCGGGACAGGGTAATGGCTACACCTTC
TRBV19	-	TRBJ2-1	-	CASSIDRGRDEQFF	TGTGCCAGTAGTATAGATCGTGGTAGAGATGAGCAGTTCTTC
TRBV5-1	-	TRBJ2-1	-	CASSLYGAVEQFF	TGCGCCAGCAGCTTGTATGGGGCGGTTGAGCAGTTCTTC
TRBV4-2	-	TRBJ2-7	-	CASSQDLTGTTYEQYF	TGTGCCAGCAGCCAAGATCTGACAGGAACTACCTACGAGCAGTACTTC
TRBV5-1	-	TRBJ2-1	once	CASSLAPGNEQFF	TGCGCCAGCAGCTTGGCCCCAGGGAATGAGCAGTTCTTC
TRBV2	TRBD1	TRBJ1-1	-	CASQGTGGTEAFF	TGTGCCAGCCAAGGGACAGGGGGAACTGAAGCTTTCTTT
TRBV11-2	TRBD1	TRBJ2-7	-	CASSLRRTGLHEQYF	TGTGCCAGCAGCTTAAGAAGGACAGGGCTCCACGAGCAGTACTTC
TRBV19	TRBD1	TRBJ1-1	-	CASSIDLLGQGAEAFF	TGTGCCAGTAGTATAGATCTCTTGGGACAGGGGGCTGAAGCTTTCTTT
TRBV6-6	-	TRBJ1-1	-	CASRFGETEAFF	TGTGCCAGCAGGTTCGGGGAAACTGAAGCTTTCTTT
TRBV27	TRBD2	TRBJ2-5	-	CASRAGGNRETQYF	TGTGCCAGCAGAGCGGGAGGAAATCGGGAGACCCAGTACTTC
TRBV5-1	TRBD2	TRBJ2-5	-	CASSLWGGRETQYF	TGCGCCAGCAGCTTGTGGGGGGGACGGGAGACCCAGTACTTC
TRBV7-3	-	TRBJ2-1	-	CASSSGSSSGQFF	TGTGCCAGCAGCTCCGGTTCGTCCTCGGGGCAGTTCTTC
TRBV9	TRBD2	TRBJ2-7	-	CASSVSTGGSGSSYEQYF	TGTGCCAGCAGCGTATCCACCGGTGGTAGCGGGAGCTCCTACGAGCAGTACTTC
TRBV9	TRBD1	TRBJ2-7	-	CASSVDRVSYEQYF	TGTGCCAGCAGCGTTGACAGGGTCTCGTACGAGCAGTACTTC
TRBV11-3	-	TRBJ2-1	-	CASSSPPKNEQFF	TGTGCCAGCAGCTCGCCCCCTAAAAATGAGCAGTTCTTC
TRBV7-7	TRBD2	TRBJ2-1	-	CASSLGPGRALYNEQFF	TGTGCCAGCAGCTTAGGACCCGGGAGGGCCCTCTACAATGAGCAGTTCTTC
TRBV5-4	-	TRBJ1-1	-	CASSLGGRVMNTEAFF	TGTGCCAGCAGCTTGGGAGGCAGGGTCATGAACACTGAAGCTTTCTTT
TRBV18	-	TRBJ2-7	-	CASSREGTVPPYEQYF	TGTGCCAGCTCACGTGAAGGGACTGTACCACCCTACGAGCAGTACTTC
TRBV9	-	TRBJ1-1	once	CASSDTRTEAFF	TGTGCCAGCAGCGACACGAGGACTGAAGCTTTCTTT
TRBV7-9	TRBD1	TRBJ1-1	-	CASSISPGTANTEAFF	TGTGCCAGCAGCATAAGCCCCGGGACAGCGAACACTGAAGCTTTCTTT
TRBV4-1	TRBD1	TRBJ1-1	few	CASSLDQGGTEAFF	TGCGCCAGCAGCCTCGACCAGGGGGGCACTGAAGCTTTCTTT
TRBV9	-	TRBJ2-2	-	CASSAQGLPGTGELFF	TGTGCCAGCAGCGCCCAGGGACTCCCCGGCACCGGGGAGCTGTTTTTT
TRBV27	-	TRBJ2-1	-	CASSLEGRGYNEQFF	TGTGCCAGCAGTTTGGAGGGGAGAGGGTACAATGAGCAGTTCTTC
TRBV11-2	TRBD1	TRBJ2-7	-	CASSPSTGAYEQYF	TGTGCCAGTAGCCCCTCGACAGGGGCCTACGAGCAGTACTTC
TRBV25-1	-	TRBJ1-2	-	CASSEWTPNPYGYTF	TGTGCCAGCAGTGAATGGACTCCTAACCCATATGGCTACACCTTC
TRBV11-2	TRBD2	TRBJ2-5	-	CASSLVPGGPQYF	TGTGCCAGCAGCTTAGTGCCGGGAGGGCCCCAGTACTTC
TRBV27	TRBD1	TRBJ1-2	-	CASSFRTGTTYGYTF	TGTGCCAGCAGTTTCCGGACAGGAACCACCTACGGCTACACCTTC
TRBV10-2	-	TRBJ2-1	once	CASTGGGSANEQFF	TGCGCCAGCACGGGGGGCGGGTCTGCCAATGAGCAGTTCTTC
TRBV11-2	-	TRBJ2-3	-	CASRKGGSTDTQYF	TGTGCCAGCAGAAAAGGAGGGAGCACAGATACGCAGTATTTT
TRBV7-2	-	TRBJ2-2	-	CASSFSSVTGELFF	TGTGCCAGCAGCTTCTCTAGCGTAACCGGGGAGCTGTTTTTT
TRBV6-5	-	TRBJ2-6	once	CASGPQSGVLTF	TGTGCCAGCGGTCCGCAGTCTGGCGTCCTGACTTTC
TRBV4-2	-	TRBJ2-5	few	CASSPGGGSGQETQYF	TGTGCCAGCAGCCCCGGGGGCGGGAGTGGGCAAGAGACCCAGTACTTC
TRBV2	TRBD1	TRBJ1-2	-	CASSDTGGAGYTF	TGTGCCAGCAGTGATACAGGGGGCGCTGGCTACACCTTC
TRBV2	-	TRBJ1-2	once	CASSTGTNGYTF	TGTGCCAGCAGTACCGGGACAAACGGCTACACCTTC
TRBV5-1	-	TRBJ1-4	-	CASSPERGFATNEKLFF	TGCGCCAGCAGCCCCGAAAGGGGGTTTGCAACTAATGAAAAACTGTTTTTT
TRBV28	-	TRBJ1-1	-	CASSFGQPAHTEAFF	TGTGCCAGCAGTTTCGGACAGCCCGCGCACACTGAAGCTTTCTTT
TRBV14	TRBD2	TRBJ2-7	-	CASSKLGGAGGYEQYF	TGTGCCAGCAGCAAACTAGGAGGAGCGGGAGGCTACGAGCAGTACTTC
TRBV4-2	TRBD1	TRBJ1-4	-	CASSQKTGEEKLFF	TGTGCCAGCAGCCAAAAGACAGGGGAAGAAAAACTGTTTTTT
TRBV9	-	TRBJ2-1	-	CASSVSGAFSSYNEQFF	TGTGCCAGCAGCGTATCTGGGGCCTTCTCATCCTACAATGAGCAGTTCTTC
TRBV18	TRBD1	TRBJ2-1	-	CASSRGTGGDTNEQFF	TGTGCCAGCTCGCGCGGAACAGGGGGAGATACCAATGAGCAGTTCTTC
TRBV2	TRBD2	TRBJ2-4	-	CASREERGTKNIQYF	TGTGCCAGCAGGGAAGAGCGGGGCACCAAAAACATTCAGTACTTC
TRBV2	-	TRBJ2-5	once	CASSYSGETQYF	TGTGCCAGCAGCTACTCGGGGGAGACCCAGTACTTC
TRBV19	TRBD1	TRBJ1-5	-	CASSGQGHYSNQPQHF	TGTGCCAGTAGTGGACAGGGGCACTATAGCAATCAGCCCCAGCATTTT